The 2 T cell receptor beta chains listed next were all sequenced from one sample in a study of T cell repertoires in ileal Crohn's disease. Assay used: immunoSEQ multiplex PCR; TCRdb lists only in-frame clones, some missing. The sample shows some 10,000 clones, 76% of them seen only once. The specimen was ileal tissue. All receptors derive from an adult with Crohn's disease.

This clone showed up just once. The V and J genes are TRBV6-1 and TRBJ2-5, with 8 bases that match TRBD2. The V gene's germline CDR1 is MNHNS and CDR2 SASEGT. With 5 bases clipped from V and 5 bases from J, the junction kept 7 bases outside the gene matches. CDR3 length: 14 residues. As DNA, the CDR3 is TGTGCCAGCAGTAACGCGGGGGGTCGGGAGACCCAGTACTTC. It codes for CASSNAGGRETQYF.

This clone was found once. This rearrangement joins TRBV14 to TRBJ2-2; 8 bases are shared with TRBD2. The CDR3 is 15 amino acids. Trimming cost V 2 bases and J 13 bases; bases outside gene matches: 12. Germline values: CDR1 SGHDN, CDR2 FVKESK. The chain's CDR3 is CASSQSTSGIGSLFF. The CDR3 DNA follows: TGTGCCAGCAGCCAATCTACTAGCGGTATAGGGTCGCTGTTTTTT.